A selection of T cell receptor beta chains follows, all from one sample in a study of blood T cell repertoires in COVID-19. Generated by immunoSEQ multiplex PCR, the TCRdb table keeps only in-frame clones and is missing some. The sample lists around 250,000 clones, about 86% occurring once. The sample was PBMCs or T cells enriched from blood (not recorded which). Receptor source: a man aged 45-65 years who had recovered from COVID-19. Both conserved end residues are part of each CDR3. The order of the fields is D gene, J gene, V gene, clone size, CDR3 protein, CDR3 DNA. D genes are given only for firm matches. Clone size, where shown, is once, few, many, or a class for clones that have expanded.

D: TRBD1; J: TRBJ2-1; V: TRBV12-5; size: .; CDR3: CASGSRDSGMVRNEQFF; DNA: TGTGCTAGTGGTTCTCGGGACAGTGGAATGGTAAGGAATGAGCAGTTCTTC
D: TRBD1; J: TRBJ1-1; V: TRBV7-9; size: once; CDR3: CASSSPGQGGEAFF; DNA: TGTGCCAGCAGCTCTCCGGGACAGGGAGGTGAAGCTTTCTTT
D: TRBD2; J: TRBJ2-1; V: TRBV29-1; size: few; CDR3: CSVLRGSGAGNEQFF; DNA: TGCAGCGTTCTACGCGGTTCAGGAGCGGGGAATGAGCAGTTCTTC
D: TRBD1; J: TRBJ1-2; V: TRBV25-1; size: .; CDR3: CASSVHRDSGYGYTF; DNA: TGTGCCAGCAGTGTCCACCGGGACAGCGGATATGGCTACACCTTC
D: TRBD1; J: TRBJ1-1; V: TRBV5-6; size: .; CDR3: CASSLGTGGGVVNTEAFF; DNA: TGTGCCAGCAGCTTGGGGACAGGGGGAGGGGTAGTGAACACTGAAGCTTTCTTT
D: .; J: TRBJ2-1; V: TRBV5-6; size: .; CDR3: CASRYTGAGNNEQFF; DNA: TGTGCCAGCAGGTACACGGGAGCGGGTAACAATGAGCAGTTCTTC
D: .; J: TRBJ1-2; V: TRBV6-4; size: once; CDR3: CASSEEQGPRRGYTF; DNA: TGTGCCAGCAGTGAAGAACAGGGACCTCGACGAGGCTACACCTTC
D: .; J: TRBJ1-1; V: TRBV5-1; size: .; CDR3: CASSQDSTEAFF; DNA: TGCGCCAGCAGCCAGGACAGCACTGAAGCTTTCTTT
D: .; J: TRBJ1-2; V: TRBV6-1; size: .; CDR3: CASSEVVQKIYGYTF; DNA: TGTGCCAGCAGTGAAGTGGTACAGAAAATCTATGGCTACACCTTC
D: TRBD2; J: TRBJ2-1; V: TRBV3-1/TRBV3-2; size: once; CDR3: CASSQSGLALRHEQFF; DNA: TGTGCCAGCAGCCAGTCCGGACTAGCGTTACGTCATGAGCAGTTCTTC
D: .; J: TRBJ2-7; V: TRBV7-3; size: .; CDR3: CASSLYPGDSYEQYF; DNA: TGTGCCAGCAGCTTATACCCGGGGGACTCCTACGAGCAGTACTTC
D: TRBD1; J: TRBJ1-1; V: TRBV18; size: once; CDR3: CASSEQQGGWTEAFF; DNA: TGTGCCAGCTCAGAACAACAGGGGGGATGGACTGAAGCTTTCTTT
D: .; J: TRBJ2-7; V: TRBV10-2; size: .; CDR3: CASSSVLYEQYF; DNA: TGCGCCAGCTCCTCGGTCCTCTACGAGCAGTACTTC
D: TRBD1; J: TRBJ2-1; V: TRBV24-1; size: .; CDR3: CATSDLSMGTGAYNEQFF; DNA: TGTGCCACCAGTGATTTATCAATGGGGACAGGGGCCTACAATGAGCAGTTCTTC
D: TRBD1; J: TRBJ1-2; V: TRBV18; size: .; CDR3: CASSPLYLGQGTNYGYTF; DNA: TGTGCCAGCTCACCACTTTACCTTGGACAGGGGACTAACTATGGCTACACCTTC
D: TRBD1; J: TRBJ2-7; V: TRBV27; size: many; CDR3: CASSFPGTGEQYF; DNA: TGTGCCAGCAGTTTCCCTGGGACAGGCGAGCAGTACTTC
D: .; J: TRBJ1-4; V: TRBV10-2; size: .; CDR3: CASSWSFTNEKLFF; DNA: TGCGCCAGCAGCTGGAGTTTCACTAATGAAAAACTGTTTTTT
D: .; J: TRBJ1-2; V: TRBV5-1; size: .; CDR3: CASSLATGFYGYTF; DNA: TGCGCCAGCAGCTTGGCCACGGGGTTCTATGGCTACACCTTC
D: .; J: TRBJ1-1; V: TRBV7-6; size: .; CDR3: CASSLLDSMNTEAFF; DNA: TGTGCCAGCAGCTTATTGGACAGCATGAACACTGAAGCTTTCTTT
D: .; J: TRBJ1-2; V: TRBV10-3; size: .; CDR3: CAISGAGMLGYTF; DNA: TGTGCCATCAGTGGGGCAGGGATGCTGGGCTACACCTTC
D: TRBD2; J: TRBJ2-3; V: TRBV4-1; size: .; CDR3: CARSREGGGGVDTQYF; DNA: TGCGCCCGCAGCCGAGAAGGGGGCGGGGGGGTTGATACGCAGTATTTT
D: .; J: TRBJ1-1; V: TRBV30; size: .; CDR3: CAWSRPPRVAEAFF; DNA: TGTGCCTGGAGCCGACCCCCGAGGGTGGCTGAAGCTTTCTTT
D: TRBD1; J: TRBJ2-5; V: TRBV5-1; size: .; CDR3: CASSTGTGKETQYF; DNA: TGCGCCAGCAGCACGGGGACAGGGAAAGAGACCCAGTACTTC
D: .; J: TRBJ1-6; V: TRBV5-1; size: .; CDR3: CASSLGRSGNSPLHF; DNA: TGCGCCAGCAGCTTGGGGCGGTCGGGGAATTCACCCCTCCACTTT
D: .; J: TRBJ2-7; V: TRBV6-5; size: .; CDR3: CASSYTRESSEQYF; DNA: TGTGCCAGCAGTTACACGAGGGAGTCAAGCGAGCAGTACTTC
D: .; J: TRBJ1-2; V: TRBV10-3; size: .; CDR3: CATSTGNYGYTF; DNA: TGTGCCACCTCTACAGGGAACTATGGCTACACCTTC
D: TRBD2; J: TRBJ2-2; V: TRBV3-1/TRBV3-2; size: .; CDR3: CASSTVGSGNPGELFF; DNA: TGTGCCAGCAGCACGGTTGGTAGCGGGAACCCCGGGGAGCTGTTTTTT
D: .; J: TRBJ2-3; V: TRBV9; size: .; CDR3: CASSVEEGADTQYF; DNA: TGTGCCAGCAGCGTGGAGGAGGGGGCGGATACGCAGTATTTT
D: .; J: TRBJ2-7; V: TRBV5-1; size: .; CDR3: CASGPKQGPNEQYF; DNA: TGCGCCAGCGGCCCTAAACAGGGTCCCAACGAGCAGTACTTC
D: .; J: TRBJ1-1; V: TRBV29-1; size: few; CDR3: CSVEDRRGEAFF; DNA: TGCAGCGTTGAAGATAGGAGGGGTGAAGCTTTCTTT
D: .; J: TRBJ2-1; V: TRBV7-6; size: .; CDR3: CASSLRGSVNEQFF; DNA: TGTGCCAGCAGCTTAAGGGGGTCGGTAAATGAGCAGTTCTTC
D: .; J: TRBJ1-1; V: TRBV11-2; size: .; CDR3: CASSLSLGDSEAFF; DNA: TGTGCCAGCAGCTTATCGCTGGGGGACTCTGAAGCTTTCTTT
D: TRBD1; J: TRBJ1-1; V: TRBV7-2; size: few; CDR3: CASSLEGTGTEAFF; DNA: TGTGCCAGCAGCTTAGAAGGGACAGGGACTGAAGCTTTCTTT
D: TRBD2; J: TRBJ2-1; V: TRBV11-2; size: .; CDR3: CASSLGGLAGGSYNEQFF; DNA: TGTGCCAGCAGCTTAGGGGGACTAGCGGGAGGGTCCTACAATGAGCAGTTCTTC
D: TRBD1; J: TRBJ2-1; V: TRBV11-3; size: .; CDR3: CASRPTDRGHREQFF; DNA: TGTGCCAGCAGACCAACGGACAGGGGGCACCGTGAGCAGTTCTTC
D: .; J: TRBJ1-1; V: TRBV6-2/TRBV6-3; size: .; CDR3: CASSYLSEAFF; DNA: TGTGCCAGCAGTTACCTTTCTGAAGCTTTCTTT
D: .; J: TRBJ2-3; V: TRBV27; size: .; CDR3: CASRPSTHYTQYF; DNA: TGTGCCAGCAGACCTTCGACACATTATACGCAGTATTTT
D: .; J: TRBJ1-3; V: TRBV4-1; size: once; CDR3: CASSQVLNVPGSGNTIYF; DNA: TGCGCCAGCAGCCAAGTACTCAATGTGCCGGGGTCTGGAAACACCATATATTTT
D: .; J: TRBJ1-4; V: TRBV28; size: .; CDR3: CASSSSGREKLFF; DNA: TGTGCCAGCAGTTCATCGGGTAGGGAAAAACTGTTTTTT
D: .; J: TRBJ2-5; V: TRBV7-2; size: .; CDR3: CASSLARASTETQYF; DNA: TGTGCCAGCAGCTTAGCGCGGGCTAGCACAGAGACCCAGTACTTC
D: .; J: TRBJ1-2; V: TRBV19; size: .; CDR3: CASSTVSGLNYGYTF; DNA: TGTGCCAGTAGTACTGTGTCAGGGTTGAACTATGGCTACACCTTC
D: .; J: TRBJ2-3; V: TRBV5-4; size: .; CDR3: CASSLPAPLPDTQYF; DNA: TGTGCCAGCAGCCTACCTGCGCCACTCCCAGATACGCAGTATTTT
D: TRBD2; J: TRBJ2-7; V: TRBV7-9; size: .; CDR3: CASSILGTSSEQYF; DNA: TGTGCCAGCAGCATACTTGGGACTAGCTCCGAGCAGTACTTC
D: .; J: TRBJ1-2; V: TRBV11-3; size: .; CDR3: CASSLSGSYGYTF; DNA: TGTGCCAGCAGCTTGAGCGGATCCTATGGCTACACCTTC
D: .; J: TRBJ2-2; V: TRBV6-5; size: .; CDR3: CASSAPITAGELFF; DNA: TGTGCCAGCAGCGCCCCGATAACGGCCGGGGAGCTGTTTTTT
D: .; J: TRBJ1-4; V: TRBV18; size: .; CDR3: CASSPGREDEKLFF; DNA: TGTGCCAGCTCACCGGGGCGGGAGGATGAAAAACTGTTTTTT